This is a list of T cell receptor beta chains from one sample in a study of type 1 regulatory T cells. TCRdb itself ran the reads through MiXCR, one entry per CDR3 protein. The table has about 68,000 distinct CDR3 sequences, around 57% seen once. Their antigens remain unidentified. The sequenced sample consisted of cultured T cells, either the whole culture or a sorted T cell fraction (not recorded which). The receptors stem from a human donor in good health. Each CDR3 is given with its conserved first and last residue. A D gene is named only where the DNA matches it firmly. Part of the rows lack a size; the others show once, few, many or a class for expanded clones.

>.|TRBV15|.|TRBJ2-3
TGTGCCACCAGCAGAGTCCCGGCGGATACGCAGTATTTT
CATSRVPADTQYF
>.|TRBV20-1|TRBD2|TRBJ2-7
TGCAGTGCTGGATGGACTAGCGGGGGGGCCTACGAGCAGTACTTC
CSAGWTSGGAYEQYF
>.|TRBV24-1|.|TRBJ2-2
TGTGCCACCAGTGACAGGACTGAGAACACCGGGGAGCTGTTTTTT
CATSDRTENTGELFF
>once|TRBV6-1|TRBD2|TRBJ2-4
TGTGCCAGCAGTCGCGGGGGGACGGTACAAAACATTCAGTACTTC
CASSRGGTVQNIQYF
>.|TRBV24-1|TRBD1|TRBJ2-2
TGTGCCACCAGTGATCCCGGGACAGGGGTTACCGGGGAGCTGTTTTTT
CATSDPGTGVTGELFF
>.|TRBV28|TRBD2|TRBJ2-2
TGTGCCATCGCACCGGGACTAGCGGGAACCGGGGAGCTGTTTTTT
CAIAPGLAGTGELFF
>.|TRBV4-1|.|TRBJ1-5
TGCGCCAGCAGCGGAGGGGTGGGGGTAAGGAGCAATCAGCCCCAGCATTTT
CASSGGVGVRSNQPQHF
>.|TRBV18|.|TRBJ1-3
TGTGCCAGCTCACCTGGAGGGACTGGAAACACCATATATTTT
CASSPGGTGNTIYF
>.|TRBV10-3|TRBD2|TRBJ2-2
TGTGCCATCGGGGGAGGCACTAGCGGGAGTGGTGCCGGGGAGCTGTTTTTT
CAIGGGTSGSGAGELFF
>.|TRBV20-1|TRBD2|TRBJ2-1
TGCAGTGCGGAGGGAACGGCGACTAGCGGGATGTATGAGCAGTTCTTC
CSAEGTATSGMYEQFF
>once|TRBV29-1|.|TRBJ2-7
TGCAGCGCCAAGGACCACGAGCAGTACTTC
CSAKDHEQYF
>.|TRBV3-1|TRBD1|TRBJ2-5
TGTGCCAGCAGCCCTCAGGGGGTTCCAGAGACCCAGTACTTC
CASSPQGVPETQYF
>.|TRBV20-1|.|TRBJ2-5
TGCAGTGCTAGAGATCCGGGCCATCTGGGAGGGACCCAGTACTTC
CSARDPGHLGGTQYF
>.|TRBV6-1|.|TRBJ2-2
TGTGCCAGCAAAATTGGGTCCACCGGGGAGCTGTTTTTT
CASKIGSTGELFF
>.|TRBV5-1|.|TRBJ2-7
TGCGCCAGCAGCTTGGTTGGCGGGGCCTCCTACGAGCAGTACTTC
CASSLVGGASYEQYF
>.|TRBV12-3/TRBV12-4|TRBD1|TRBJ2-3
TGTGCCAGCAGACCCGGGACAGGGGGTCCAGATACGCAGTATTTT
CASRPGTGGPDTQYF
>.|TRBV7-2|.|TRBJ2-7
TGTGCCAGCAGCCGCCTGCTGGGGGCCTACGAGCAGTACTTC
CASSRLLGAYEQYF
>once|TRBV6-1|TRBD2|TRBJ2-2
TGTGCCGAAGGAGCGGGAGCGAACACCGGGGAGCTGTTTTTT
CAEGAGANTGELFF
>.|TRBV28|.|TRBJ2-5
TGTGCCAGCAGTTTAGCTGGGGAAAGGACCCAGTACTTC
CASSLAGERTQYF
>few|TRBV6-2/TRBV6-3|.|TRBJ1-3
TGTGCCAGCAGTTTCCGGGACACCATATATTTT
CASSFRDTIYF
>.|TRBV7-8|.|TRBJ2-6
TGTGCCAGCAGCCCGCTCTCGGGGGCCAACGTCCTGACTTTC
CASSPLSGANVLTF
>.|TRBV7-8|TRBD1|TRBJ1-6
TGTGCCAGCAGAACATCGGGACAGATAAATTCACCCCTCCACTTT
CASRTSGQINSPLHF
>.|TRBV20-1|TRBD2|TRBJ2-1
TGCAGTGCAGACCCGGGACTAGCGGTTTCCAATGAGCAGTTCTTC
CSADPGLAVSNEQFF
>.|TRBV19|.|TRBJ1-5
TGTGCCAGTACTGTCAGTACACTTCGGCCCCAGCATTTT
CASTVSTLRPQHF
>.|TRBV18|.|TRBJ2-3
TGTGCCAGCTCACAAGGACTGCCCGACACAGATACGCAGTATTTT
CASSQGLPDTDTQYF
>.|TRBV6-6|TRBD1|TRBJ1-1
TGTGCCAGCAGTCTTAACAGGGGAGGTGAAGCTTTCTTT
CASSLNRGGEAFF
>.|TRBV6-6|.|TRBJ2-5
TGTGCCAGCAGCCTCCTGCGGGGCGGAGAGACCCAGTACTTC
CASSLLRGGETQYF
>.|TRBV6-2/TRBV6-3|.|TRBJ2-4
TGTGCCAGCAGCCCCAGACTAGACTCAAACATTCAGTACTTC
CASSPRLDSNIQYF
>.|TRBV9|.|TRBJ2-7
TGTGCCAGCAAGAGTGAGGGGGGTTACGAGCAGTACTTC
CASKSEGGYEQYF
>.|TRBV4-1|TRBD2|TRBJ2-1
TGCGCCAGCAGCCCTATGACGGGAGGCAATGAGCAGTTCTTC
CASSPMTGGNEQFF
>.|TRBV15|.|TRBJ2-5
TGTGCCACCAGCAGAGATTCACTACCGTCGGGGACCCAGTACTTC
CATSRDSLPSGTQYF
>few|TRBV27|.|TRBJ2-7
TGTGCCAGCAGTTCCAGCTCCTACGAGCAGTACTTC
CASSSSSYEQYF
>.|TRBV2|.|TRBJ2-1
TGTGCCAGCGGGACAGAGCAGTTCTTC
CASGTEQFF
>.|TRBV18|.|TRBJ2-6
TGTGCCAGCTCACCAAAGTCCTCCCAAGGCATCTCTGGGGCCAACGTCCTGACTTTC
CASSPKSSQGISGANVLTF
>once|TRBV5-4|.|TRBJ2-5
TGTGCCAGCAGAACTGTTGGTGCGGAAGCCCAGTACTTC
CASRTVGAEAQYF
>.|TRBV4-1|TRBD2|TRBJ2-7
TGCGCCAGCACCCTGGGGCCTGGGACTAGCATGAACGAGCAGTACTTC
CASTLGPGTSMNEQYF
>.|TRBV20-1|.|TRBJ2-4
TGCAGTGCTAGGGAGTCGGGAAACGTTCAGTACTTC
CSARESGNVQYF
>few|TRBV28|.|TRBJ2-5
TGTGCCAGCCCCCCGGGGGGACAGGAGCTTATAGCGGGTCAAGAGACCCAGTACTTC
CASPPGGQELIAGQETQYF
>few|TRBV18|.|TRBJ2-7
TGTGCCAGCTCACCCGGACAGATAAGCTCCTACGAGCAGTACTTC
CASSPGQISSYEQYF
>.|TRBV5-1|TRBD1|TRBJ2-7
TGCGCCAGCAGCTTGGGAGACAGGGCGAACGAGCAGTACTTC
CASSLGDRANEQYF
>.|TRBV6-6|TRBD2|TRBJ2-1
TGTGCCAGCAGGAACTTGGGACTAGCGGGAGTTCTAGAGCAGTTCTTC
CASRNLGLAGVLEQFF
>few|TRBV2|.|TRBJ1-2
TGTGCCAGCAGTGAAAGGGGGGCCGATGGCTACACCTTC
CASSERGADGYTF
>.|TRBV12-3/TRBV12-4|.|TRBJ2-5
TGTGCCAGCAGTCTCCAGGGGCCCCAAGAGACCCAGTACTTC
CASSLQGPQETQYF
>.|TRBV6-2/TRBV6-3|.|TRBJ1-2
TGTGCCAGCAGCCTGCCGGGGGATGCTAACTATGGCTACACCTTC
CASSLPGDANYGYTF
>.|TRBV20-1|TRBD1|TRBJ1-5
TGCAGTGCTAGAACGACAGGGGGCTGGGATCAGCCCCAGCATTTT
CSARTTGGWDQPQHF
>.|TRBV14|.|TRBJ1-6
TGTGCCAGCAGCCAAGAGTTCGGAAAACCAGATTCACCCCTCCACTTT
CASSQEFGKPDSPLHF
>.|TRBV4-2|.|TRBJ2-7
TGTGCCAGCAGCCAAGATCCTCGGGGTTTTGGGGAGCTGTACTTC
CASSQDPRGFGELYF
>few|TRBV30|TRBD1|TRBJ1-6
TGTGCCTGGATTGGACAGGGACATAATTCACCCCTCCACTTT
CAWIGQGHNSPLHF
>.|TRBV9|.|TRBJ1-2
TGTGCCAGCAGCGTAGTCGGTGCCTATGGCTACACCTTC
CASSVVGAYGYTF
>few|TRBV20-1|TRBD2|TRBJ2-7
TGCAGTGCGGCGACTAGCGGGAGTATGGGCTACGAGCAGTACTTC
CSAATSGSMGYEQYF